These 19 T cell receptor beta chains share one sample of origin, sequenced in a study of control samples from healthy donors and cancer patients. Clones were read by immunoSEQ multiplex PCR, and TCRdb kept only the in-frame ones, dropping some. The sample contains about 75,000 clones, 94% of which appear only once. The sequenced sample consisted of blood. All receptors come from a woman aged 40 to 50 in good health.

The chain links TRBV6-1 to TRBJ2-7, with D uncertain. Germline values: CDR1 MNHNS, CDR2 SASEGT. Trimming cost V 3 bases and J 3 bases, with 9 bases left between them. The CDR3 covers 13 residues. The CDR3 region has the DNA TGTGCCAGCAGTGACCAGGAGATCTACGAGCAGTACTTC. Its protein is CASSDQEIYEQYF.

This clone was seen just once. The chain employs TRBV15 and TRBJ2-3; TRBD1 aligns across 10 bases. Germline CDR1 is LNHNV and CDR2 is YYDKDF (reference sequence). The CDR3 runs to 17 residues. J lost 3 bases, V lost 3 bases, and 9 bases had no gene match. In DNA, the CDR3 is TGTGCCACCAGCAGCGAAAGGACAGGGGGATCGACAGATACGCAGTATTTT. It codes for CATSSERTGGSTDTQYF.

The chain uses TRBV6-1 and TRBJ2-7; D gene ambiguous. V was pared by 1 base and J by 3 bases, with 7 bases between. The germline V gene has CDR1 MNHNS and CDR2 SASEGT. The length of the CDR3 is 13 residues. The CDR3 DNA reads TGTGCCAGCAGTGAAGGCCTATACTACGAGCAGTACTTC. It specifies CASSEGLYYEQYF.

This chain joins TRBV4-1 and TRBJ2-5; weak D call: TRBD1 (6 bases). With 2 bases removed from V and 1 base from J, the gap between germline ends came to 14 bases. Germline CDR1 MGHRA, CDR2 YSYEKL. The CDR3 loop spans 16 amino acids. CDR3 in DNA: TGCGCCAGCAGCCAACGCCCCGACAGGTCCCAAGAGACCCAGTACTTC. Protein product: CASSQRPDRSQETQYF.

Details on this clone: Distinct nucleotide sequences in the sample also encode this CDR3. The chain is built from TRBV18 and TRBJ2-1; 7 bases are shared with TRBD2. The V gene's germline CDR1 is KGHSH and CDR2 LQKENI. CDR3 length: 12 residues. V shed 6 bases and J 8 bases; nucleotides not matched to a gene: 4. For the CDR3, the DNA is TGTGCCAGCTCGCCTACTAGCGATGAGCAGTTCTTC. The encoded protein is CASSPTSDEQFF.

This chain uses TRBV3-1 (or the pseudogene TRBV3-2) with TRBJ2-7, with D maybe TRBD2 (5 bases). CDR1 and CDR2 from the germline V gene are LGHDT and YNNKEL (reference sequence). V lost 0 bases to trimming and J lost 5 bases, with 17 bases between them. The CDR3 extends over 16 amino acids. The CDR3 sequence: CASSQERLADFNEQYF. CDR3 in DNA: TGTGCCAGCAGCCAAGAGCGCCTAGCTGACTTCAACGAGCAGTACTTC.

This clone has just one count. The CDR3 nucleotides read TGCGCCAGCAGCCCAACCGGGACTAGCGTACCCGAGCAGTACTTC. Protein product: CASSPTGTSVPEQYF. This sequence joins TRBV5-1 and TRBJ2-7; 10 nucleotides line up with TRBD2. Germline CDR1 and CDR2: SGHRS and YFSETQ. The V gene end was trimmed by 4 bases and the J gene end by 6 bases; junction bases not matched to a gene: 10. The CDR3 extends over 15 amino acids. Complete variable domain (other parts from reference TRBV5-1 and TRBJ2-7): KAGVTQTPRYLIKTRGQQVTLSCSPISGHRSVSWYQQTPGQGLQFLFEYFSETQRNKGNFPGRFSGRQFSNSRSEMNVSTLELGDSALYLCASSPTGTSVPEQYFGPGTRLTVT.

The chain joins TRBV6-5 to TRBJ2-1; D is possibly TRBD2 (6 bases). CDR3 length: 16 amino acids. CDR1 is MNHEY, CDR2 SVGAGI, per germline. V was shortened by 0 bases and J by 9 bases, with 18 bases between the two germline ends. The CDR3 coding sequence is TGTGCCAGCAGTTACTCGCTGGAGGGACCGTTACTTGAGCAGTTCTTC. Translated: CASSYSLEGPLLEQFF.

This sequence joins TRBV4-2 and TRBJ2-7; D not certain. The CDR3 extends over 13 amino acids. V lost 0 bases to trimming and J lost 3 bases, with 6 bases between them. CDR1 is LGHNA and CDR2 is YNFKEQ in the germline V gene. The CDR3 DNA reads as TGTGCCAGCAGCCAAGATTTGCGCTACGAGCAGTACTTC. It is translated as CASSQDLRYEQYF.

The chain carries TRBV7-3 and TRBJ2-1; D uncertain. Trimming stripped 0 bases from V and 5 bases from J, with 17 bases between. The CDR3 covers 17 residues. The germline V gene encodes CDR1 SGHTA and CDR2 FQGTGA. The CDR3 DNA reads TGTGCCAGCAGCTTAACTCTTCCGGACCAATCTAACAATGAGCAGTTCTTC. It codes for CASSLTLPDQSNNEQFF.

About this clone: Other nucleotide sequences from this sample produce the same CDR3. V gene TRBV18 combines with J gene TRBJ2-1; 7 bases align to TRBD2. The germline V gene encodes CDR1 KGHSH and CDR2 LQKENI. The trim removed 3 bases at V and 8 bases at J, leaving 1 base unmatched. The CDR3 has 12 amino acids. Written as DNA, the CDR3 is TGTGCCAGCTCACCTACTAGCGATGAGCAGTTCTTC. Amino acids: CASSPTSDEQFF.

V usage is TRBV7-3 and J usage is TRBJ1-2; D unresolved. Germline values: CDR1 SGHTA, CDR2 FQGTGA. V was pared by 1 base and J by 7 bases, with 10 bases between. This CDR3 spans 13 amino acids. The chain's CDR3 is CASSLSTRGGYTF. The CDR3 nucleotides are TGTGCCAGCAGCTTAAGTACGCGGGGTGGCTACACCTTC.

The V call is TRBV5-6, the J call TRBJ2-1; weak D call: TRBD2 (6 bases). Germline CDR1 reads SGHDT; CDR2 reads YYEEEE. V lost 3 bases to trimming and J lost 6 bases, with 10 bases between them. CDR3 length: 13 amino acids. This chain's CDR3 is CASSSGLINEQFF. The CDR3 region has the DNA TGTGCCAGCAGCTCGGGACTGATCAATGAGCAGTTCTTC.

The J gene is TRBJ1-4, the V gene TRBV27; weak D call: TRBD1 (6 bases). This CDR3 region has 16 residues. With 5 bases removed from V and 11 bases from J, the gap between germline ends came to 24 bases. Germline CDR1 and CDR2: MNHEY and SMNVEV (reference sequence). For the CDR3, the DNA is TGTGCCAGCAGTCCTCAAGGACAGTGGAAGTCGCGGAAACTGTTTTTT. It translates to CASSPQGQWKSRKLFF.

The rearrangement uses TRBV3-1 (or the pseudogene TRBV3-2) and TRBJ2-5; D perhaps matches TRBD2 (5 bases). This CDR3 contains 14 residues. Trimming left V 2 bases short and J 3 bases short, with 10 bases between. CDR1 is LGHDT and CDR2 is YNNKEL in the germline V gene (reference sequence). The CDR3 region is CASSQNGEKETQYF. CDR3 DNA sequence: TGTGCCAGCAGCCAAAATGGGGAGAAAGAGACCCAGTACTTC.

The V call is TRBV18, the J call TRBJ2-2; 7 bases are a match to TRBD1. Per germline, CDR1 KGHSH and CDR2 LQKENI. V shed 2 bases, J shed 10 bases, and the junction held 7 bases outside the gene matches. The CDR3 covers 14 residues. CDR3 sequence: CASSPSDREEELFF. As DNA, the CDR3 is TGTGCCAGCTCACCATCCGACAGGGAAGAGGAGCTGTTTTTT.

The chain is built from TRBV6-2 or TRBV6-3 and TRBJ2-1; D is perhaps TRBD2 (6 bases). Per the germline V gene, CDR1 is MNHEY and CDR2 is SVGEGT. The CDR3 runs 15 residues. V shed 0 bases and J shed 4 bases, with 10 bases lying between them. Here the CDR3 reads CASSYSSGGYNEQFF. In DNA form, the CDR3 reads TGTGCCAGCAGTTACTCGTCCGGGGGTTACAATGAGCAGTTCTTC.

This clone has only a few counts. This chain links TRBV11-2 with TRBJ1-1; D remains ambiguous. CDR1 and CDR2 (germline): SGHAT, FQNNGV. The V gene lost 5 bases and the J gene lost 1 base, with 8 bases spanning the gap. The CDR3 covers 13 residues. The CDR3 DNA is TGTGCCAGCAGCCTGAAGAGGAACACTGAAGCTTTCTTT. It encodes CASSLKRNTEAFF.

The J gene is TRBJ2-5, the V gene TRBV30, with D tentatively TRBD2 (6 bases). The V end was cut by 2 bases, the J end by 4 bases, with 8 bases between. Looked up from germline, CDR1 is GTSNPN and CDR2 is SVGIG (reference sequence). The CDR3 contains 12 residues. CDR3 coding DNA: TGTGCCTGGAGTCGCGGGACAGAGACCCAGTACTTC. It codes for CAWSRGTETQYF.